The 25 T cell receptor beta chains below come from one sample, sequenced in a study of Ad26.COV2.S vaccination and SARS-CoV-2 variants. Treatment of the sample: around 19 received Ad26.COV2.S at low or high dose, single or two shots; 5 received placebo; per-sample allocation not given. Material that was analyzed had been drawn on day 63 after the first vaccine or placebo injection. Here immunoSEQ multiplex PCR was the method, and the copy in TCRdb shows in-frame clones only, minus some. This table has around 500,000 clones, 70% to 90% appearing once. Sample: peripheral blood, taken in a trial of Ad26.COV2.S vaccine versus placebo. These receptors all stem from a person aged 18 to 59 who received the Ad26.COV2.S COVID-19 vaccine or a placebo.

The chain links TRBV3-1 (or the pseudogene TRBV3-2) to TRBJ2-1; D call uncertain. V lost 0 bases, J lost 12 bases, and 15 bases lay in between. The germline gives CDR1 LGHDT, CDR2 YNNKEL (reference sequence). CDR3 length equals 14 residues. CDR3 DNA sequence: TGTGCCAGCAGCCAAGAGAATCGACGATCGGGGCAGTTCTTC. The encoded protein is CASSQENRRSGQFF.

The J gene is TRBJ2-5, the V gene TRBV5-4, with 12 bases identical to TRBD2. Germline CDR1 and CDR2: SGHNT and YYREEE (reference sequence). With 0 bases clipped from V and 2 bases from J, the junction kept 11 bases outside the gene matches. This CDR3 contains 19 residues. CDR3 nucleotides: TGTGCCAGCAGCTTGGTGCCCCTAGCGGGAGGGCCGAGGCAAGAGACCCAGTACTTC. Its protein product is CASSLVPLAGGPRQETQYF.

The chain links TRBV5-4 to TRBJ1-1; no firm D call. The CDR3 extends over 12 amino acids. The V gene lost 1 base and the J gene lost 4 bases, with 5 bases spanning the gap. Germline loops: CDR1 SGHNT, CDR2 YYREEE (reference sequence). CDR3 nucleotide sequence: TGTGCCAGCAGCTTGATCGGCACTGAAGCTTTCTTT. Protein: CASSLIGTEAFF.

The gene calls are TRBV7-9 and TRBJ1-5, with 7 bases matching TRBD1. Germline CDR1 is SEHNR and CDR2 is FQNEAQ (reference sequence). The CDR3 sequence is 13 residues long. Unmatched junction bases numbered 6, after V lost 5 bases and J lost 8 bases. This CDR3 is CASSDREGEPQHF. The CDR3 region has the DNA TGTGCCAGCAGCGACAGGGAGGGGGAGCCCCAGCATTTT.

This clone occurred once. This chain uses TRBV13 with TRBJ2-1; TRBD1 matches at 8 bases. The CDR3 runs to 19 residues. Germline lookup yields CDR1 PRHDT and CDR2 FYEKMQ (reference sequence). The J segment lost 0 bases and the V segment lost 0 bases, leaving 10 bases of the junction unmatched. The CDR3 region has the DNA TGTGCCAGCAGCTTAGGCTGGGGGACAGGCCTGAGCTCCTACAATGAGCAGTTCTTC. Protein sequence: CASSLGWGTGLSSYNEQFF. Drawing the rest from reference TRBV13 and TRBJ2-1, the complete variable domain is AAGVIQSPRHLIKEKRETATLKCYPIPRHDTVYWYQQGPGQDPQFLISFYEKMQSDKGSIPDRFSAQQFSDYHSELNMSSLELGDSALYFCASSLGWGTGLSSYNEQFFGPGTRLTVL.

This chain uses TRBV7-8 with TRBJ1-2; a possible D gene is TRBD1 (6 bases). Germline loops: CDR1 SGHVS, CDR2 FQNEAQ. The CDR3 consists of 19 residues. Trimming cost V 0 bases and J 1 base, with 21 bases left between them. CDR3 sequence reads: CASSLARVMRQGNNYGYTF. CDR3 bases: TGTGCCAGCAGCTTAGCCAGGGTTATGAGGCAGGGGAATAACTATGGCTACACCTTC. The variable domain in full, completed from reference TRBV7-8 and TRBJ1-2, reads GAGVSQSPRYKVAKRGQDVALRCDPISGHVSLFWYQQALGQGPEFLTYFQNEAQLDKSGLPSDRFFAERPEGSVSTLKIQRTQQEDSAVYLCASSLARVMRQGNNYGYTFGSGTRLTVV.

The chain is built from TRBV5-1 and TRBJ2-7; D is unclear. The CDR3 covers 14 residues. Germline assignment: CDR1 SGHRS and CDR2 YFSETQ. V was trimmed by 0 bases and J by 0 bases, leaving 7 bases between them. The CDR3 coding sequence is TGCGCCAGCAGCTTGGGTCGCGGCTCCTACGAGCAGTACTTC. Translation: CASSLGRGSYEQYF. The variable domain in full, with the rest retrieved from reference TRBV5-1 and TRBJ2-7, is KAGVTQTPRYLIKTRGQQVTLSCSPISGHRSVSWYQQTPGQGLQFLFEYFSETQRNKGNFPGRFSGRQFSNSRSEMNVSTLELGDSALYLCASSLGRGSYEQYFGPGTRLTVT.

The J gene is TRBJ2-5, the V gene TRBV6-5, with TRBD2 matching over 9 bases. V lost 3 bases, J lost 5 bases, and 10 bases stayed unmatched. The CDR3 extends over 16 amino acids. CDR1 is MNHEY and CDR2 is SVGAGI in the germline V gene. The CDR3 bases are TGTGCCAGCAGTTATGTAGCGGGAGCGCCGTGGGAGACCCAGTACTTC. Its translation is CASSYVAGAPWETQYF.

The V gene is TRBV2, the J gene TRBJ2-3; 9 nucleotides align to TRBD2. The CDR3 sequence is 16 residues long. CDR1 SNHLY and CDR2 FYNNEI come from the germline V gene. V shed 6 bases, J shed 2 bases, and the junction held 9 bases outside the gene matches. CDR3 nucleotides: TGTGCCAGCAGGGATACAGCGGGAGGTACCACAGATACGCAGTATTTT. It specifies CASRDTAGGTTDTQYF. Together with reference TRBV2 and TRBJ2-3, the CDR3 gives the full variable domain: EPEVTQTPSHQVTQMGQEVILRCVPISNHLYFYWYRQILGQKVEFLVSFYNNEISEKSEIFDDQFSVERPDGSNFTLKIRSTKLEDSAMYFCASRDTAGGTTDTQYFGPGTRLTVL.

The V and J genes are TRBV6-6 and TRBJ2-2, with D maybe TRBD1 (6 bases). This CDR3 is 14 amino acids long. V lost 4 bases, J lost 4 bases, and 10 bases lay in between. Germline V gene data show CDR1 as MNHNY and CDR2 as SVGAGI (reference sequence). CDR3 DNA sequence: TGTGCCAGCAGTTTAATAGGGGGCACCGGGGAGCTGTTTTTT. It translates to CASSLIGGTGELFF.

This rearrangement joins TRBV12-3 or TRBV12-4 to TRBJ1-5; a possible D gene is TRBD1 (6 bases). The V gene lost 7 bases and the J gene lost 3 bases, with 10 bases spanning the gap. This CDR3 is built from 13 residues. CDR3 amino acids: CASNAGHNQPQHF. For the CDR3, the DNA is TGTGCCAGCAACGCGGGACACAATCAGCCCCAGCATTTT.

The chain joins TRBV7-3 to TRBJ2-2; 13 bases are shared with TRBD2. The V gene's germline CDR1 is SGHTA and CDR2 FQGTGA. The CDR3 consists of 20 residues. V lost 1 base, J lost 0 bases, and 8 bases stayed unmatched. This CDR3 reads CASSLKPGLAGASNTGELFF. The CDR3 bases are TGTGCCAGCAGCTTAAAGCCCGGACTAGCGGGAGCTTCGAACACCGGGGAGCTGTTTTTT. Complete variable domain (other parts from reference TRBV7-3 and TRBJ2-2): GAGVSQTPSNKVTEKGKYVELRCDPISGHTALYWYRQSLGQGPEFLIYFQGTGAADDSGLPNDRFFAVRPEGSVSTLKIQRTERGDSAVYLCASSLKPGLAGASNTGELFFGEGSRLTVL.

J is TRBJ2-7 and V is TRBV24-1; TRBD2 might be the D (6 bases). The germline V and J ends were trimmed by 4 bases and 0 bases, with 12 bases remaining between them. The CDR3 spans 15 residues. Per the germline V gene, CDR1 is KGHDR and CDR2 is SFDVKD. The CDR3 reads CATSDNDGSSYEQYF. Here the CDR3 DNA reads TGTGCCACCAGTGACAATGACGGGAGCTCCTACGAGCAGTACTTC.

The chain is built from TRBV19 and TRBJ1-2; D unresolved. Between the trimmed V and J ends, which lost 5 bases and 1 base, there was a span of 14 bases. The germline V gene has CDR1 LNHDA and CDR2 SQIVND (reference sequence). This CDR3 is built from 15 residues. The CDR3 loop is CASSYQRTGNYGYTF. The CDR3, as DNA: TGTGCCAGTAGTTACCAACGGACCGGTAACTATGGCTACACCTTC.

The chain carries TRBV9 and TRBJ2-7, with 7 nucleotides matching TRBD2. CDR3 length equals 14 residues. With V trimmed by 3 bases and J by 4 bases, 7 bases remained unmatched. CDR1 SGDLS and CDR2 YYNGEE come from the germline V gene. The CDR3 protein is CASSAGLGPYEQYF. The CDR3 DNA reads as TGTGCCAGCAGCGCAGGACTAGGCCCTTACGAGCAGTACTTC.

The chain has TRBV7-2 and TRBJ1-2, with 12 bases aligning to TRBD1. CDR1 is SGHTA and CDR2 is FQGNSA in the germline V gene. This CDR3 is 15 amino acids long. The V gene end was trimmed by 1 base and the J gene end by 8 bases; junction bases not matched to a gene: 5. The CDR3 DNA reads as TGTGCCAGCAGCTTAGAGGGACAGGGGGCTTTCGGCTACACCTTC. Encoded protein: CASSLEGQGAFGYTF.

The V gene is TRBV7-2, the J gene TRBJ2-3; D perhaps matches TRBD2 (5 bases). Germline V CDR1 and CDR2: SGHTA, FQGNSA. CDR3 length: 13 residues. V was cut by 3 bases and J by 6 bases, with 10 bases left in between. The CDR3 sequence is CASSFTRVDTQYF. The CDR3 DNA is TGTGCCAGCAGCTTTACTAGGGTCGATACGCAGTATTTT. Together with reference TRBV7-2 and TRBJ2-3, the CDR3 gives the full variable domain: GAGVSQSPSNKVTEKGKDVELRCDPISGHTALYWYRQSLGQGLEFLIYFQGNSAPDKSGLPSDRFSAERTGGSVSTLTIQRTQQEDSAVYLCASSFTRVDTQYFGPGTRLTVL.

This chain links TRBV3-1 (or the pseudogene TRBV3-2) with TRBJ2-5; the D is unclear. The length of the CDR3 is 14 residues. Germline V gives CDR1 LGHDT, CDR2 YNNKEL (reference sequence). V shed 4 bases and J shed 4 bases, with 13 bases lying between them. CDR3 sequence (DNA): TGTGCCAGCAGCCCCCTTAACGATCTAGAGACCCAGTACTTC. It is translated as CASSPLNDLETQYF.

The J gene is TRBJ1-6, the V gene TRBV5-8, with D unresolved. With 4 bases removed from V and 9 bases from J, the gap between germline ends came to 23 bases. Germline-derived CDR1 and CDR2 are SGHTS and YDEGEE. There are 17 residues in the CDR3. For the CDR3, the DNA is TGTGCCAGCAGCATGACTAGTGGGTCCTACTCCATTTCACCCCTCCACTTT. Translated, it gives CASSMTSGSYSISPLHF.

The chain recombines TRBV7-2 with TRBJ1-4; D ambiguous. This CDR3 has 15 amino acids. Trimming stripped 1 base from V and 6 bases from J, with 12 bases between. Germline-derived CDR1 and CDR2 are SGHTA and FQGNSA. The DNA of the CDR3 is TGTGCCAGCAGCTTAGGTACACTCCGGGATGAAAAACTGTTTTTT. Translation gives CASSLGTLRDEKLFF.

The table lists this clone with a few counts. The chain links TRBV7-9 to TRBJ2-3; unclear D gene. The CDR3 totals 14 residues. CDR1 and CDR2 (germline): SEHNR, FQNEAQ (reference sequence). With 3 bases removed from V and 4 bases from J, the gap between germline ends came to 11 bases. In nucleotides, the CDR3 is TGTGCCAGCAGCTTCACGGGTATCGCAGATACGCAGTATTTT. Translation: CASSFTGIADTQYF.

This sequence joins TRBV24-1 and TRBJ2-7; tentatively, D is TRBD1 (6 bases). CDR1 and CDR2 (germline): KGHDR, SFDVKD. This CDR3 is built from 12 residues. Trimming stripped 6 bases from V and 4 bases from J, with 9 bases between. The CDR3 reads CATSSGVYEQYF. Written as DNA, the CDR3 is TGTGCCACCAGTTCAGGGGTATACGAGCAGTACTTC.

The chain is built from TRBV7-3 and TRBJ1-1; D might be TRBD1 (6 bases). The CDR3 spans 14 residues. CDR1 is SGHTA, CDR2 FQGTGA, per germline. Deletions cut 2 bases from V and 4 bases from J, with 11 bases between. The CDR3 region is CASSLGGIGTEAFF. CDR3 DNA: TGTGCCAGCAGCTTAGGGGGCATCGGCACTGAAGCTTTCTTT.

This chain connects TRBV19 to TRBJ2-1; the D gene is possibly TRBD1 (5 bases). The ends were cut back, 3 bases at V and 5 bases at J, with 11 bases in the middle. The CDR3 sequence is 14 residues long. Germline assignment: CDR1 LNHDA and CDR2 SQIVND (reference sequence). The CDR3, as DNA: TGTGCCAGTAGTATCTCTTGGACAAACAATGAGCAGTTCTTC. Encoded protein: CASSISWTNNEQFF.

V is TRBV18 and J is TRBJ2-7; 12 positions agree with TRBD2. The V and J ends lost 3 bases and 2 bases, in that order; junction bases with no gene match: 8. Germline values: CDR1 KGHSH, CDR2 LQKENI. CDR3 length equals 17 residues. The CDR3 DNA is TGTGCCAGCTCACCGTCGACTAGCGGGAGCGTACCCTACGAGCAGTACTTC. It specifies CASSPSTSGSVPYEQYF.